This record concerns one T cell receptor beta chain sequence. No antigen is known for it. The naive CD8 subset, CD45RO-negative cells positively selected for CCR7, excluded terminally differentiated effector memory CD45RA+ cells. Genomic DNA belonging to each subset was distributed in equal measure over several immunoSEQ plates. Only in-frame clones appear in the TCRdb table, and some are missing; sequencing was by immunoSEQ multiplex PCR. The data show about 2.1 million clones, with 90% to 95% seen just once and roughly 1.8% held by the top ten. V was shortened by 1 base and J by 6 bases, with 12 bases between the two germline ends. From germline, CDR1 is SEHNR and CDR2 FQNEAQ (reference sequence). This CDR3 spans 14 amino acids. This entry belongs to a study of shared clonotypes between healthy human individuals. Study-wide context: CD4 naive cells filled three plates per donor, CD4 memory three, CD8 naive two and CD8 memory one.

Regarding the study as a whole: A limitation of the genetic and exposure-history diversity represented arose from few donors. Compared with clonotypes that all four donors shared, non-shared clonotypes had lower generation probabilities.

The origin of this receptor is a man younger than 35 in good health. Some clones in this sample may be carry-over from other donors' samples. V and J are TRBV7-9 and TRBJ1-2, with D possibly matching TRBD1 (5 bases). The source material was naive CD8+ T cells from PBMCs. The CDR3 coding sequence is TGTGCCAGCAGCTTAGTCGGCAGGGTGGATGGCTACACCTTC. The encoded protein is CASSLVGRVDGYTF.